Shown below are 15 T cell receptor beta chains from a single sample sequenced in a study of cytomegalovirus exposure and HLA in healthy donors. 60 Vbeta and 13 Jbeta primers were used in PCR. Assay used: immunoSEQ multiplex PCR; TCRdb lists only in-frame clones, some missing. This table holds about 190,000 clones, roughly four fifths found once. Specimen: PBMCs. The receptors were gathered from a woman under 40 in good health and CMV-seropositive.

The CDR3 coding sequence is TGTGCCAGCAGCCTAATTGGCCCAGGGACGGGAGGGTCCTACGAGCAGTACTTC. It is translated as CASSLIGPGTGGSYEQYF. This rearrangement joins TRBV7-9 to TRBJ2-7, with 8 bases identical to TRBD2. Germline V CDR1 and CDR2: SEHNR, FQNEAQ (reference sequence). Trimming at V came to 5 bases and at J to 1 base, leaving 16 bases not matched to a gene. CDR3 length: 18 residues.

The chain couples TRBV11-2 to TRBJ2-3; a weak D match, TRBD2 (7 bases). The V end was cut by 5 bases, the J end by 3 bases, with 18 bases between. The CDR3 covers 16 residues. Germline V gives CDR1 SGHAT, CDR2 FQNNGV. The CDR3 spells CASSPLGGGRTDTQYF. CDR3 sequence (DNA): TGTGCCAGCAGCCCCTTAGGGGGAGGGAGAACAGATACGCAGTATTTT.

This clone was picked up a small number of times. J is TRBJ1-5 and V is TRBV2, with D perhaps matching TRBD1 (6 bases). CDR1 is SNHLY and CDR2 is FYNNEI in the germline V gene. This CDR3 comprises 14 residues. V lost 6 bases and J lost 1, with 10 bases in between. Here the CDR3 reads CASSGGPSNQPQHF. The CDR3 DNA reads as TGTGCCAGCAGCGGGGGGCCGAGCAATCAGCCCCAGCATTTT.

This clone was seen a single time. The chain has TRBV13 and TRBJ2-7; TRBD2 aligns across 10 bases. This CDR3 spans 14 amino acids. Germline CDR1 is PRHDT and CDR2 is FYEKMQ (reference sequence). V lost 9 bases and J lost 2; bases outside the gene matches: 7. The CDR3 DNA is TGTGCCAGTCGAGCGGGGGGGGCCGCCTACGAGCAGTACTTC. It specifies CASRAGGAAYEQYF.

The chain carries TRBV10-3 and TRBJ2-1, with a tentative D call TRBD1 (6 bases). The CDR3 is made up of 14 amino acids. The ends were cut back, 6 bases at V and 4 bases at J, with 13 bases in the middle. Looked up from germline, CDR1 is ENHRY and CDR2 is SYGVKD. The CDR3 DNA sequence: TGTGCCATCAGCAGGGGTTTCGAATACAATGAGCAGTTCTTC. Residues: CAISRGFEYNEQFF.

The rearrangement links TRBV9 to TRBJ2-7; 10 nucleotides agree with TRBD2. This CDR3 is 15 amino acids long. CDR1 SGDLS and CDR2 YYNGEE come from the germline V gene. V gave up 0 bases and J gave up 3 bases; unmatched junction bases: 3. For the CDR3, the DNA is TGTGCCAGCAGCGTAGGGGCTAGCGGGAGCTACGAGCAGTACTTC. Its protein product is CASSVGASGSYEQYF.

The CDR3 DNA reads TGTGCCAGCTACGAGGTCGGGACAGCCTATGGCTACACCTTC. Its protein product is CASYEVGTAYGYTF. The rearrangement joins TRBV6-5 to TRBJ1-2, with TRBD1 identical over 7 bases. After removal of 8 bases from V and 4 bases from J, the junction contained 10 bases not matched to a gene. The CDR3 totals 14 residues. Germline assignment: CDR1 MNHEY and CDR2 SVGAGI.

This clone was seen a handful of times. The chain combines TRBV2 with TRBJ2-7, with D possibly matching TRBD2 (5 bases). In germline, CDR1 is SNHLY, CDR2 FYNNEI. This CDR3 comprises 14 residues. V dropped 0 bases and J dropped 4 bases, with 10 bases sitting between them. CDR3: CASSEADSQYEQYF. CDR3 nucleotide sequence: TGTGCCAGCAGTGAAGCGGACTCACAGTACGAGCAGTACTTC.

The V and J genes are TRBV2 and TRBJ2-2; D not certain. Looked up from germline, CDR1 is SNHLY and CDR2 is FYNNEI. The CDR3 covers 14 residues. V gave up 7 bases and J gave up 3 bases, with 12 bases separating them. Here the CDR3 DNA reads TGTGCCAGCACTTTGGCGGTCTACACCGGGGAGCTGTTTTTT. This sequence encodes CASTLAVYTGELFF.

This clone was seen more than once but under ten times. The chain joins TRBV13 to TRBJ2-7; 7 bases line up with TRBD1. V trimming: 5 bases; J trimming: 6 bases; junction bases outside the gene matches: 13. Looked up from germline, CDR1 is PRHDT and CDR2 is FYEKMQ (reference sequence). The CDR3 totals 15 residues. CDR3 region: CASSHKDRPSAEQYF. CDR3 nucleotide sequence: TGTGCCAGCAGCCATAAGGACAGGCCGTCGGCCGAGCAGTACTTC.

The J gene is TRBJ1-1, the V gene TRBV19, with a tentative D call TRBD1 (5 bases). This CDR3 has 11 amino acids. Germline V gene data show CDR1 as LNHDA and CDR2 as SQIVND (reference sequence). V lost 8 bases and J 6 bases, leaving 10 bases between the germline ends. CDR3 region: CASYTGSEAFF. In DNA, the CDR3 is TGTGCCAGTTACACAGGCTCTGAAGCTTTCTTT.

This rearrangement joins TRBV5-1 to TRBJ1-2; D may be TRBD1 (5 bases). Germline CDR1 and CDR2: SGHRS and YFSETQ. V shed 7 bases and J shed 2 bases, with 15 bases lying between them. The CDR3 is 14 amino acids. CDR3 protein: CASGALGVNYGYTF. The CDR3 region has the DNA TGCGCCAGCGGAGCCCTAGGGGTCAACTATGGCTACACCTTC.

V and J are TRBV28 and TRBJ2-2, with D perhaps TRBD1 (7 bases). Germline values: CDR1 MDHEN, CDR2 SYDVKM. The CDR3 contains 14 residues. V lost 7 bases and J lost 4, with 13 bases in between. CDR3 in amino acids: CASTTEGATGELFF. The DNA of the CDR3 is TGTGCCAGCACGACGGAGGGGGCCACCGGGGAGCTGTTTTTT.

The V and J genes are TRBV4-1 and TRBJ2-7; a weak D match, TRBD1 (6 bases). This CDR3 has 14 amino acids. Germline CDR1 reads MGHRA; CDR2 reads YSYEKL. With 4 bases removed from V and 0 bases from J, the gap between germline ends came to 10 bases. CDR3 in DNA: TGCGCCAGCAGCCTAGACAGGAACTCCTACGAGCAGTACTTC. Protein sequence: CASSLDRNSYEQYF.

CDR3 protein: CSVRTSVAYEQYF. In nucleotides, the CDR3 is TGCAGCGTGAGGACTAGCGTCGCCTACGAGCAGTACTTC. The chain carries TRBV29-1 and TRBJ2-7; 9 bases map to TRBD2. This CDR3 is 13 amino acids long. Germline assignment: CDR1 SQVTM and CDR2 ANQGSEA. J gave up 2 bases and V 6 bases, and 5 bases lay outside the gene matches.